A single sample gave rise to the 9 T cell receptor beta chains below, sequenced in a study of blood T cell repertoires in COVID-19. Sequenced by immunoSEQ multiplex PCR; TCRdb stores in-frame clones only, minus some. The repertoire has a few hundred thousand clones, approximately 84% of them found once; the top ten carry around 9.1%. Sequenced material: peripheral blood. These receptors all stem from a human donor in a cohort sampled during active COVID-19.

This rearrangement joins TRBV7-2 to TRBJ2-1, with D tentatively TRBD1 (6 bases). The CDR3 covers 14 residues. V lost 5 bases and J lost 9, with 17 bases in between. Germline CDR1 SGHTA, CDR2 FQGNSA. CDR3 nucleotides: TGTGCCAGCAGCGTACAACAGGGTAACATTGAGCAGTTCTTC. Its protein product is CASSVQQGNIEQFF.

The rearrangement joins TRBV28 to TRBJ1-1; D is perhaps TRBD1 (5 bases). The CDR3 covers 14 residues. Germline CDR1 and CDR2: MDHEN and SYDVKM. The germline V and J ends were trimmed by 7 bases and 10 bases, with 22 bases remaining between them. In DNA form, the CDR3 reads TGTGCCAGCACCGCCCCCCCACAGGTCGGTGGAGCTTTCTTT. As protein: CASTAPPQVGGAFF.

The CDR3 DNA is TGTGCCAGCAGCCTACGGACTAGTATGGCCGAGCAGTACTTC. It yields the protein CASSLRTSMAEQYF. V and J are TRBV3-1 (or the pseudogene TRBV3-2) and TRBJ2-7; 7 bases agree with TRBD2. V trimming: 4 bases; J trimming: 6 bases; junction bases outside the gene matches: 9. The CDR3 covers 14 residues. The germline gives CDR1 LGHDT, CDR2 YNNKEL (reference sequence).

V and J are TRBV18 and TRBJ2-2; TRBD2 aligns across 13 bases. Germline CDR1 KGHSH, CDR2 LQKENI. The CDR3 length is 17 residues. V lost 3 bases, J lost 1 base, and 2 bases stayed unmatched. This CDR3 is CASSPTSGRKNTGELFF. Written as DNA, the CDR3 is TGTGCCAGCTCACCGACTAGCGGGAGGAAGAACACCGGGGAGCTGTTTTTT.

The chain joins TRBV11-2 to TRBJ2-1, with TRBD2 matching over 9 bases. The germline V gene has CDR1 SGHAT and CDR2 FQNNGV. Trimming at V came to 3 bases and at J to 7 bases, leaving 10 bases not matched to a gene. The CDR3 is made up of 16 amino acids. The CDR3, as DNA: TGTGCCAGCAGCTTTGGCTTTGCGGGGGGGCAAAATGAGCAGTTCTTC. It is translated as CASSFGFAGGQNEQFF.

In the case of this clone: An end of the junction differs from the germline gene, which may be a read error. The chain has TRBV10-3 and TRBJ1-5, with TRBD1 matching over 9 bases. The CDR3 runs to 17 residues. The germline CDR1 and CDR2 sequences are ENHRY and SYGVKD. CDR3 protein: CAISEWGQGQGRQPQHF. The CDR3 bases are TGTGCCATCAGCGAGTGGGGGCAGGGACAGGGACGGCAGCCCCAGCATTTT.

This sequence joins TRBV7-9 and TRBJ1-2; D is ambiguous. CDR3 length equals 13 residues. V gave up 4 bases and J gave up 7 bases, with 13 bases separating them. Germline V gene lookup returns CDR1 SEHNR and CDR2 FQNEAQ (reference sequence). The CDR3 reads CASSSLERAGYTF. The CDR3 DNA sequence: TGTGCCAGCAGCTCCCTGGAGAGGGCTGGCTACACCTTC. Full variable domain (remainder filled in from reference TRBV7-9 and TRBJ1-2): DTGVSQNPRHKITKRGQNVTFRCDPISEHNRLYWYRQTLGQGPEFLTYFQNEAQLEKSRLLSDRFSAERPKGSFSTLEIQRTEQGDSAMYLCASSSLERAGYTFGSGTRLTVV.

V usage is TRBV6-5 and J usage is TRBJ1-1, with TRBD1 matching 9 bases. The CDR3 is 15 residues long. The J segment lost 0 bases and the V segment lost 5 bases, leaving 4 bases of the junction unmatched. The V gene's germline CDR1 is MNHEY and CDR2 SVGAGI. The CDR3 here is CASSPGTGMNTEAFF. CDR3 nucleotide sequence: TGTGCCAGCAGTCCCGGGACAGGGATGAACACTGAAGCTTTCTTT.

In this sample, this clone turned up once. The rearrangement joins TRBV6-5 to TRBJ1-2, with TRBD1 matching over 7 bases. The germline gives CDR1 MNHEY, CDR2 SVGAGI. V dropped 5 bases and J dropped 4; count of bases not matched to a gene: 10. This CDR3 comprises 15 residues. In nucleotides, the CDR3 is TGTGCCAGCAGTATCGGGACAGAGTTTTTCTATGGCTACACCTTC. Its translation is CASSIGTEFFYGYTF.